The T cell receptor beta chain under discussion was sequenced for a study of T cell responses to AZD1222 COVID-19 vaccine. The trim removed 6 bases at V and 3 bases at J, leaving 12 bases unmatched. Germline lookup yields CDR1 KGHSH and CDR2 LQKENI. The CDR3 has 17 residues. Assay: immunoSEQ multiplex PCR; the TCRdb copy retains only in-frame clones and omits some. The sample lists 120,000 or so clones; around 87% were seen once. The sequenced sample was peripheral blood, obtained on day 0 of AZD1222 vaccination. J is TRBJ1-5 and V is TRBV18; 9 bases line up with TRBD1. The TCR originated in an adult in good health. The CDR3 sequence: CASSPIMTGGDNQPQHF. The CDR3 DNA reads TGTGCCAGCTCCCCAATTATGACAGGGGGGGACAATCAGCCCCAGCATTTT.